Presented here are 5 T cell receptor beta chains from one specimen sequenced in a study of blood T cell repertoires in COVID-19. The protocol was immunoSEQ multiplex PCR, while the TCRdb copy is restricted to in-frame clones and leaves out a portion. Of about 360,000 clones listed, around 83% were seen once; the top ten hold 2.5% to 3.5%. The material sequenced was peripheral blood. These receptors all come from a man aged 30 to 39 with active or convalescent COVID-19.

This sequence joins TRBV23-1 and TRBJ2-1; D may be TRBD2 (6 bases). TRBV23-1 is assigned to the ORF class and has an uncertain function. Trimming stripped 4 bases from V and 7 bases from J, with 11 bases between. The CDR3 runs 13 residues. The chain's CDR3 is CASSPAGLNEQFF. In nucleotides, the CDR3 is TGCGCCAGCAGTCCTGCGGGACTGAATGAGCAGTTCTTC.

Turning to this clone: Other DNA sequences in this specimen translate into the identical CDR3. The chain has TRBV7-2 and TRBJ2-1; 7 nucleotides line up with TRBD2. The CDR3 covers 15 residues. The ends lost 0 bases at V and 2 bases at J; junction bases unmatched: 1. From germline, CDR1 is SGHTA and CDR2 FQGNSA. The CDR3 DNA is TGTGCCAGCAGCTTAGCGGCGGGGGCCTACAATGAGCAGTTCTTC. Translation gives CASSLAAGAYNEQFF.

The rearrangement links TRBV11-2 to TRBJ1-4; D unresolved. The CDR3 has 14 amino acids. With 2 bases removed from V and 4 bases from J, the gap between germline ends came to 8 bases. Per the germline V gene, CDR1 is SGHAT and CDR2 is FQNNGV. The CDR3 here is CASSLRQDNEKLFF. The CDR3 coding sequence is TGTGCCAGCAGCTTACGCCAGGATAATGAAAAACTGTTTTTT. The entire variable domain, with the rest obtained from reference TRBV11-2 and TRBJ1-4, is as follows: EAGVAQSPRYKIIEKRQSVAFWCNPISGHATLYWYQQILGQGPKLLIQFQNNGVVDDSQLPKDRFSAERLKGVDSTLKIQPAKLEDSAVYLCASSLRQDNEKLFFGSGTQLSVL.

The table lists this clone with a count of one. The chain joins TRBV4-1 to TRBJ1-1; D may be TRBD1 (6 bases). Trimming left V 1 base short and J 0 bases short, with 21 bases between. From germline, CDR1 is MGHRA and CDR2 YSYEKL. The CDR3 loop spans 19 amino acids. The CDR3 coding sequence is TGCGCCAGCAGCCAAGCCCGCGACAGGCCCCTTGCTATGAACACTGAAGCTTTCTTT. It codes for CASSQARDRPLAMNTEAFF.

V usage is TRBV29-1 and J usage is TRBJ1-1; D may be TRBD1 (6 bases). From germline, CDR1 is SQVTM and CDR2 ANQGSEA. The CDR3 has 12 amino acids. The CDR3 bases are TGCATAGCGTTACAGGGTAACACTGAAGCTTTCTTT. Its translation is CIALQGNTEAFF.